These T cell receptor beta chains were read from a single sample in a study of blood T cell repertoires in COVID-19. The method was immunoSEQ multiplex PCR; TCRdb's version includes in-frame clones alone and lacks a portion of them. The data hold 450,000 or so clones, with about nine tenths observed a single time. Specimen: peripheral blood. The receptors here all came from a woman between 35 and 50 years old with COVID-19, enrolled during active disease. CDR3s include the opening cysteine and the closing phenylalanine or tryptophan. D genes are given only for firm matches. Some rows have no size entry. The others give once, few or many, or a class for an expanded clone.

v_gene,abundance,d_gene,j_gene,CDR3nt,CDR3aa
TRBV6-2/TRBV6-3,.,TRBD2,TRBJ2-7,TGTGCCAGCAGCCCCCGGACTAGCGGGAGGGCCGGTGAGCAGTACTTC,CASSPRTSGRAGEQYF
TRBV5-1,.,TRBD1,TRBJ2-5,TGCGCCAGCAGCTTCTCAGGGGGACAGGGGGGAGCCCAAGAGACCCAGTACTTC,CASSFSGGQGGAQETQYF
TRBV27,.,TRBD1,TRBJ1-2,TGTGCCAGCCTCGGACAGGGGGCGGGGGGCTACACCTTC,CASLGQGAGGYTF
TRBV10-1,.,TRBD1,TRBJ1-3,TGCGCCAGCAGTGAGCACAGGGGACGGGGAAACACCATATATTTT,CASSEHRGRGNTIYF
TRBV7-9,.,.,TRBJ1-6,TGTGCCAGCAGCTTAGTGGGAGGTTCCTATAATTCACCCCTCCACTTT,CASSLVGGSYNSPLHF
TRBV3-1/TRBV3-2,.,TRBD1,TRBJ1-6,TGTGCCAGCAGCCAAGCGAATCCGGGACAGCGACTCCACTTT,CASSQANPGQRLHF
TRBV3-1/TRBV3-2,.,TRBD1,TRBJ1-3,TGTGCCAGCAGCCTTGGGACAGGGGGAAACACCATATATTTT,CASSLGTGGNTIYF
TRBV5-4,.,.,TRBJ1-5,TGTGCCAGCACCCTGGGCCCGGGGCAGCCCCAGCATTTT,CASTLGPGQPQHF
TRBV5-1,.,.,TRBJ1-1,TGCGCCAGCAGCTTGGATCCGGTTGGCACTGAAGCTTTCTTT,CASSLDPVGTEAFF
TRBV12-3/TRBV12-4,.,.,TRBJ2-1,TGTGCCAGCAGCCCACGGTACAATGAGCAGTTCTTC,CASSPRYNEQFF
TRBV7-9,.,.,TRBJ2-5,TGTGCCAGCAGCTTAGGAGGGCCAAGAGGGGAGACCCAGTACTTC,CASSLGGPRGETQYF
TRBV15,few,.,TRBJ2-1,TGTGCCACCAGCAGGCCCCGAGGTGAGCAGTTCTTC,CATSRPRGEQFF